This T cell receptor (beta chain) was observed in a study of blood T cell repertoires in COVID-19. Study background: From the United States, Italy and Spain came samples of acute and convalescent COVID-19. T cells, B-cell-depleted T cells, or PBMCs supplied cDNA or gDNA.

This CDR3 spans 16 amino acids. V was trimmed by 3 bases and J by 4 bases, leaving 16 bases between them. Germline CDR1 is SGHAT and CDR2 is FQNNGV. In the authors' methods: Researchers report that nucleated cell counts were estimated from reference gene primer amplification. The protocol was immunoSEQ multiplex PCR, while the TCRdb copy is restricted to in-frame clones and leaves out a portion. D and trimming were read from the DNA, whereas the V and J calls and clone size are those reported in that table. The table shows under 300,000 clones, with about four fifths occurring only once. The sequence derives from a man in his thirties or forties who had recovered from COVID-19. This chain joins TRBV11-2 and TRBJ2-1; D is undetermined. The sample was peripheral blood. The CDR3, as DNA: TGTGCCAGCAGCTTGCGTCTCCGGAGCCTTTACAATGAGCAGTTCTTC. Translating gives CASSLRLRSLYNEQFF.